What follows is one T cell receptor beta chain and its context. Its antigen remains unidentified. In the same sample, other DNA sequences code for this CDR3. The sample belongs to a study of shared clonotypes between healthy human individuals. Notes on the study in general: Donor clonotype sharing was expected to depend on sequencing depth.

The CDR3 loop spans 13 amino acids. Germline V CDR1 and CDR2: MNHEY, SVGAGI. V was cut by 5 bases and J by 1 base, with 8 bases left in between. Recent acute infections and vaccinations were absent in the healthy HIV-negative adult donors. Measured with immunoSEQ multiplex PCR; TCRdb has only the in-frame clones, and not every one. This sample yields millions of clones, of which roughly 92% are seen a single time; roughly 0.14% belongs to the top ten. V usage is TRBV6-5 and J usage is TRBJ1-2; possibly TRBD1 for D (5 bases). The TCR originated in a man between 18 and 35 years old in good health. Sequenced: naive CD4+ T cells sorted from blood. As to subset: CD45RA+ positively selected. In nucleotides, the CDR3 is TGTGCCAGCAGTCGGGACGGTAACTATGGCTACACCTTC. This encodes CASSRDGNYGYTF.